This T cell receptor (beta chain) was sequenced for a study of cytomegalovirus exposure and HLA in healthy donors. This PCR relied on a set of 60 Vbeta primers and 13 Jbeta primers. Sequenced by immunoSEQ multiplex PCR; TCRdb stores in-frame clones only, minus some. This sample has some 180,000 clones, with 70% to 80% found just once. V was pared by 5 bases and J by 10 bases, with 5 bases of the junction left unmatched. Germline CDR1 SEHNR, CDR2 FQNEAQ (reference sequence). The CDR3 sequence is 13 residues long. The chain links TRBV7-9 to TRBJ1-6; 7 nucleotides line up with TRBD1. Sequencing input: PBMCs. The clonotype was recovered from a young man in good health and CMV-seronegative. The CDR3 bases are TGTGCCAGCAGCAAGGGGGCTCGGTCACCCCTCCACTTT. Amino acids: CASSKGARSPLHF.